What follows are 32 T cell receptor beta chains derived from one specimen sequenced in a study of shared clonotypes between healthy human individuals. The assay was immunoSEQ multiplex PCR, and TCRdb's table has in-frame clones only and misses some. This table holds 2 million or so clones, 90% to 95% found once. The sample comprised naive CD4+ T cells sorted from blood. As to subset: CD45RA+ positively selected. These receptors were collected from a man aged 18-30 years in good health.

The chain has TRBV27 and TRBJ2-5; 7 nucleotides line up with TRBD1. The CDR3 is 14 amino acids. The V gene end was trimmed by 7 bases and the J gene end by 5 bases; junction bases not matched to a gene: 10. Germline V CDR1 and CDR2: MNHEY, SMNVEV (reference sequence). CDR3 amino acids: CASTRQGSSETQYF. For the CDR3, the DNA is TGTGCCAGCACTAGACAGGGTTCGTCGGAGACCCAGTACTTC.

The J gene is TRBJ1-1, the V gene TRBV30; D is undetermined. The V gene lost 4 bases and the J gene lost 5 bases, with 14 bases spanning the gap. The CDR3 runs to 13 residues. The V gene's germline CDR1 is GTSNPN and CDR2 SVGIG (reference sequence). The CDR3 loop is CAWTLIWRTEAFF. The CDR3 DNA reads TGTGCCTGGACCCTGATTTGGAGAACTGAAGCTTTCTTT.

The CDR3 DNA sequence: TGTGCCAGCAGCCACGGGACAGGGACTGGAAACACCATATATTTT. Its translation: CASSHGTGTGNTIYF. The chain links TRBV5-4 to TRBJ1-3, with TRBD1 matching over 9 bases. The germline gives CDR1 SGHNT, CDR2 YYREEE (reference sequence). V shed 4 bases, J shed 2 bases, and the junction held 4 bases outside the gene matches. The CDR3 is made up of 15 amino acids.

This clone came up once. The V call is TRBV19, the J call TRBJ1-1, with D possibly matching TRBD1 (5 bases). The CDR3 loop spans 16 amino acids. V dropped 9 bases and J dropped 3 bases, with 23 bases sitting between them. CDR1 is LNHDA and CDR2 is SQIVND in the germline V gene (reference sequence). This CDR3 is CASLKGFPPGDTEAFF. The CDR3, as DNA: TGTGCCAGCCTAAAGGGGTTCCCCCCGGGGGACACTGAAGCTTTCTTT.

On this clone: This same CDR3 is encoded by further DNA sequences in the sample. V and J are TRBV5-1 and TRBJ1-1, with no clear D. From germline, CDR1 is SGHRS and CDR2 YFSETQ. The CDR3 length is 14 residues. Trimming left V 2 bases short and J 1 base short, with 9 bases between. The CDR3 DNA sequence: TGCGCCAGCAGCTTAACTGGTAGGAACACTGAAGCTTTCTTT. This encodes CASSLTGRNTEAFF.

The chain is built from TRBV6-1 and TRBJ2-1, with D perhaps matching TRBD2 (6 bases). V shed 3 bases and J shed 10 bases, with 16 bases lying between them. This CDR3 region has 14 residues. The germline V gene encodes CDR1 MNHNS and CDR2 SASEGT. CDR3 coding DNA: TGTGCCAGCAGTGATTCTGCGGGGCCGTGGGAGCAGTTCTTC. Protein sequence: CASSDSAGPWEQFF.

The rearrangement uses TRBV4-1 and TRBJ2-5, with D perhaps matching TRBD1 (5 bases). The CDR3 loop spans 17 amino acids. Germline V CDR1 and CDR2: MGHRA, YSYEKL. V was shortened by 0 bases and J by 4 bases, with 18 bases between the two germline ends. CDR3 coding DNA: TGCGCCAGCAGCCAAGATCGACAGCGATCTCGAGCAGAGACCCAGTACTTC. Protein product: CASSQDRQRSRAETQYF.

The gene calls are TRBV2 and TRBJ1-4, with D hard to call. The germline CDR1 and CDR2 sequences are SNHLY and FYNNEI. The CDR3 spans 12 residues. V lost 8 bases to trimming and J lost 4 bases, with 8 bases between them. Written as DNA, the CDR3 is TGTGCCAGCCGATATTATAATGAAAAACTGTTTTTT. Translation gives CASRYYNEKLFF. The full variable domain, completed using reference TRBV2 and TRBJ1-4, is EPEVTQTPSHQVTQMGQEVILRCVPISNHLYFYWYRQILGQKVEFLVSFYNNEISEKSEIFDDQFSVERPDGSNFTLKIRSTKLEDSAMYFCASRYYNEKLFFGSGTQLSVL.

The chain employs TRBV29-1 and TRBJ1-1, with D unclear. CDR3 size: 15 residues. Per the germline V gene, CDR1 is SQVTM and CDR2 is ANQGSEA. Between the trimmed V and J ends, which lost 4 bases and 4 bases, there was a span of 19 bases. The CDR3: CSVVPGRDRVTEAFF. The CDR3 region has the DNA TGCAGCGTTGTACCGGGAAGGGATCGGGTCACTGAAGCTTTCTTT. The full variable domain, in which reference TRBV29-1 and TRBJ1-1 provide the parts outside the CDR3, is SAVISQKPSRDICQRGTSLTIQCQVDSQVTMMFWYRQQPGQSLTLIATANQGSEATYESGFVIDKFPISRPNLTFSTLTVSNMSPEDSSIYLCSVVPGRDRVTEAFFGQGTRLTVV.

CDR3 amino acids: CASSPPGTQYF. Here the CDR3 DNA reads TGTGCCAGCAGTCCCCCGGGGACCCAGTACTTC. This chain links TRBV6-6 with TRBJ2-5; D gene uncertain. This CDR3 is 11 amino acids long. Germline values: CDR1 MNHNY, CDR2 SVGAGI (reference sequence). V was clipped by 5 bases and J by 7 bases, with 8 bases between them.

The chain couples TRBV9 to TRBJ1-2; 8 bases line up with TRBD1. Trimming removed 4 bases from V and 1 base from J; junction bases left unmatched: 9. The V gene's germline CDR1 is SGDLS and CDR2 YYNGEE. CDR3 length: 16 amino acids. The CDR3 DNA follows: TGTGCCAGCAGCTCCGCAGACAGGGGTAGTAACTATGGCTACACCTTC. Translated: CASSSADRGSNYGYTF.

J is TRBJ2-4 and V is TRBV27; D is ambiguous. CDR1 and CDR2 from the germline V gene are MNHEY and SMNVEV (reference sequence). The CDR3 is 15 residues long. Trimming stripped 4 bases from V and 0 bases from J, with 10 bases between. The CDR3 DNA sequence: TGTGCCAGCAGTTCGCCGGCCCTAGCCAAAAACATTCAGTACTTC. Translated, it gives CASSSPALAKNIQYF.

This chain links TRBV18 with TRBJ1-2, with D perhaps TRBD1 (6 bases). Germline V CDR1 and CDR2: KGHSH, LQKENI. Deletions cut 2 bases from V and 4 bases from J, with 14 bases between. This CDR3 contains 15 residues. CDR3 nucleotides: TGTGCCAGCTCACCAGGGATACAGGGAGGCTATGGCTACACCTTC. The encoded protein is CASSPGIQGGYGYTF.

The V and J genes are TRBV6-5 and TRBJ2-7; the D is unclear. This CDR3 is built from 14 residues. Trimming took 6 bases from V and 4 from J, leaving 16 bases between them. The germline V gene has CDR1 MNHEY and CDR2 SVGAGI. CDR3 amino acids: CASSPRLNTYEQYF. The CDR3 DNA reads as TGTGCCAGCAGCCCTCGGCTAAACACTTACGAGCAGTACTTC.

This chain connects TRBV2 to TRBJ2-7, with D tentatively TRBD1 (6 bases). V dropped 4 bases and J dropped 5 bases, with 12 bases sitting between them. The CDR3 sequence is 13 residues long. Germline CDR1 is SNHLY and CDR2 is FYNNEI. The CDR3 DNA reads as TGTGCCAGCAGTGTCGGCAGGGGCCACGAGCAGTACTTC. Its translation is CASSVGRGHEQYF.

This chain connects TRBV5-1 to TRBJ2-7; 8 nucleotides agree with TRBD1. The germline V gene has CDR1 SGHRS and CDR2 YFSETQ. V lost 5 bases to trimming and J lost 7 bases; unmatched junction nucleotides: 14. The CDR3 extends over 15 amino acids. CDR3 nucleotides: TGCGCCAGCAGTTCGACAGGGGATGGGTTTGGGGAGCAGTACTTC. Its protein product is CASSSTGDGFGEQYF.

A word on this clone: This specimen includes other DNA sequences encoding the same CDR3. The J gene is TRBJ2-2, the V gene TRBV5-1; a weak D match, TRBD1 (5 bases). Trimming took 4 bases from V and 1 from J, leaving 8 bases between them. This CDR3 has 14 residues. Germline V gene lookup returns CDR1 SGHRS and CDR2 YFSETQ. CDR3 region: CASSPTGNTGELFF. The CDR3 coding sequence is TGCGCCAGCAGCCCAACAGGGAACACCGGGGAGCTGTTTTTT.

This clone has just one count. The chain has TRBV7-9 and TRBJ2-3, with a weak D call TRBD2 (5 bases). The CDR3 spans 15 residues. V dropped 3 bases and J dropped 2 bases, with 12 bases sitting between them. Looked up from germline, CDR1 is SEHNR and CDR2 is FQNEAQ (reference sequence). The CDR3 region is CASSLEVTTTDTQYF. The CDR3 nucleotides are TGTGCCAGCAGCTTGGAGGTGACGACCACAGATACGCAGTATTTT.

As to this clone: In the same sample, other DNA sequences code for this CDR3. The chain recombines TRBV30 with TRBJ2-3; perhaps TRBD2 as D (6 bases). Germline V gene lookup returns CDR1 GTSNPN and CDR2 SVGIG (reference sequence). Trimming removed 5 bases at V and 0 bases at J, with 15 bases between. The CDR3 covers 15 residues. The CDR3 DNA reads TGTGCCTGGGCACACGGAGGGAAGAGCACAGATACGCAGTATTTT. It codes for CAWAHGGKSTDTQYF.

In DNA form, the CDR3 reads TGTGCCAGCAGCTTCACCCTTGGGGGGAACACTGAAGCTTTCTTT. Translated, it gives CASSFTLGGNTEAFF. This rearrangement joins TRBV7-2 to TRBJ1-1; the D gene is possibly TRBD1 (5 bases). This CDR3 is built from 15 residues. Germline CDR1 reads SGHTA; CDR2 reads FQGNSA. Trimming removed 3 bases from V and 1 base from J, with 12 bases in between.

The CDR3 here is CASSGWAGTSTDTQYF. As DNA, the CDR3 is TGCGCCAGCAGCGGGTGGGCAGGGACTAGCACAGATACGCAGTATTTT. The genes are TRBV5-1 and TRBJ2-3; tentative D call: TRBD2 (6 bases). CDR1 is SGHRS and CDR2 is YFSETQ in the germline V gene. V gave up 4 bases and J gave up 0 bases, with 15 bases separating them. This CDR3 contains 16 residues.

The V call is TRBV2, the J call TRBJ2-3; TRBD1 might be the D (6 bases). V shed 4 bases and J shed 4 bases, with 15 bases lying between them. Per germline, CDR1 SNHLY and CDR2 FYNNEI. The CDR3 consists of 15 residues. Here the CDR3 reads CASSGWAKGADTQYF. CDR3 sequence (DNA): TGTGCCAGCAGTGGATGGGCTAAGGGGGCAGATACGCAGTATTTT.

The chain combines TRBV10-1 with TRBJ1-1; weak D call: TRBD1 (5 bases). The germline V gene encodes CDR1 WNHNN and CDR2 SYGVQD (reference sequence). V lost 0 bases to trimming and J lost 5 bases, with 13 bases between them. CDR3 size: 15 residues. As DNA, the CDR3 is TGCGCCAGCAGTGAGTCTGGCAGGGTAGGAACTGAAGCTTTCTTT. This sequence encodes CASSESGRVGTEAFF.

The CDR3 sequence is CASRRREVSGEQYF. The CDR3, as DNA: TGTGCCAGCCGCCGGCGGGAGGTTTCTGGAGAGCAGTACTTC. This chain joins TRBV27 and TRBJ2-7; 8 bases are shared with TRBD2. V gave up 8 bases and J gave up 7 bases; unmatched junction bases: 13. The CDR3 covers 14 residues. Per the germline V gene, CDR1 is MNHEY and CDR2 is SMNVEV (reference sequence).

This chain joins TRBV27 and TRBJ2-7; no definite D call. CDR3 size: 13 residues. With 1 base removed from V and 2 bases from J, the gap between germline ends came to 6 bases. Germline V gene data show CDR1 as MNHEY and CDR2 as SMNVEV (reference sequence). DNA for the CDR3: TGTGCCAGCAGTTTATTAGGGACCTACGAGCAGTACTTC. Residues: CASSLLGTYEQYF.

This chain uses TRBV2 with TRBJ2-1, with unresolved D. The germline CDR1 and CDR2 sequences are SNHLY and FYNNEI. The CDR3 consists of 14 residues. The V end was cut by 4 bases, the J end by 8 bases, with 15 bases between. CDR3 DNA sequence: TGTGCCAGCAGTGCTGCGTTTAGTCCCCATGAGCAGTTCTTC. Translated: CASSAAFSPHEQFF.

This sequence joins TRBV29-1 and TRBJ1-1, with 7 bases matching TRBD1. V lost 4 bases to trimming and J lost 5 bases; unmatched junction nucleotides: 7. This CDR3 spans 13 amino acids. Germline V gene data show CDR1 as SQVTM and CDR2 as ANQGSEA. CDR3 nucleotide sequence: TGCAGCGTTGCAGGTATCAGGGGGACTGAAGCTTTCTTT. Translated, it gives CSVAGIRGTEAFF.

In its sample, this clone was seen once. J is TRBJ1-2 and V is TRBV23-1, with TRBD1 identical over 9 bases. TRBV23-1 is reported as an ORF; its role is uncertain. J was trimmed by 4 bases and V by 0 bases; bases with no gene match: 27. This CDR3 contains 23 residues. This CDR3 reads CASSQSEGGQGPSWRKGPYGYTF. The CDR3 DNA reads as TGCGCCAGCAGTCAATCGGAAGGGGGACAGGGCCCTTCATGGAGGAAGGGGCCCTATGGCTACACCTTC.

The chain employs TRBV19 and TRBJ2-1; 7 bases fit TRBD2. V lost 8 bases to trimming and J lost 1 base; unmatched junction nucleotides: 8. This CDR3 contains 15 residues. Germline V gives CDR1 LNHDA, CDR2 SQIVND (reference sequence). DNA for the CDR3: TGTGCCAGTGAGGGAGCGGGGTCTTCCTACAATGAGCAGTTCTTC. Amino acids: CASEGAGSSYNEQFF. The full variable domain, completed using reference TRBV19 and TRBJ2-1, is DGGITQSPKYLFRKEGQNVTLSCEQNLNHDAMYWYRQDPGQGLRLIYYSQIVNDFQKGDIAEGYSVSREKKESFPLTVTSAQKNPTAFYLCASEGAGSSYNEQFFGPGTRLTVL.

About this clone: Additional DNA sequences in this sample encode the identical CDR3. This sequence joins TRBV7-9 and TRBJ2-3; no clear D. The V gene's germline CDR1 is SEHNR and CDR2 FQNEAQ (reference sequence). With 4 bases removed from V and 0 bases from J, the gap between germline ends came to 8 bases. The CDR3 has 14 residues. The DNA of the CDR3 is TGTGCCAGCAGCTCGACACTTAGCACAGATACGCAGTATTTT. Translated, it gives CASSSTLSTDTQYF.

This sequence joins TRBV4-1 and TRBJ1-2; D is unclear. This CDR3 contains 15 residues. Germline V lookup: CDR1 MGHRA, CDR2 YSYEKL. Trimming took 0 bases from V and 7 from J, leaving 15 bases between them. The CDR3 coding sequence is TGCGCCAGCAGCCAAGACCTGGCATTGGTGTCTGGCTACACCTTC. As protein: CASSQDLALVSGYTF.

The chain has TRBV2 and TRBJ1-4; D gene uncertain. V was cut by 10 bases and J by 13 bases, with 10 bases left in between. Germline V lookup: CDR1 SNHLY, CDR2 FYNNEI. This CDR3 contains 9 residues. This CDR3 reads CATYSALFF. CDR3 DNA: TGTGCCACCTACTCAGCACTGTTTTTT.